The 6 T cell receptor beta chains given below trace back to one sample, sequenced in a study of T-cell memory formation after mild COVID-19. A single record per CDR3 protein comes from TCRdb applying MiXCR to the 5' RACE reads. The sample contains roughly 200,000 distinct CDR3 sequences, approximately 16% of which appear only once. Input material: PBMCs or a T cell subset sorted from them (not recorded which). Every receptor here comes from an adult woman who had mild COVID-19 (a few samples of this study predate the infection). Cell type and time point are not known.

The V gene is TRBV28, the J gene TRBJ2-2; the D gene is possibly TRBD1 (5 bases). V gave up 3 bases and J gave up 3 bases, with 20 bases separating them. Germline CDR1 is MDHEN and CDR2 is SYDVKM. This CDR3 is 18 amino acids long. The chain's CDR3 is CASSFPIPGPRDTGELFF. The CDR3 DNA sequence: TGTGCCAGCAGTTTCCCGATTCCGGGTCCCAGGGACACCGGGGAGCTGTTTTTT.

This clonotype was observed at least ten times. The rearrangement links TRBV5-1 to TRBJ2-3; D tentatively reads TRBD1 or TRBD2 (5 bases each). This CDR3 contains 14 residues. Trimming removed 4 bases at V and 2 bases at J, with 11 bases between. Per germline, CDR1 SGHRS and CDR2 YFSETQ. The CDR3 nucleotides are TGCGCCAGCAGCATCGGGACCACCACAGATACGCAGTATTTT. Protein: CASSIGTTTDTQYF.

J is TRBJ1-5 and V is TRBV7-6; D perhaps matches TRBD1 (5 bases). CDR1 is SGHVS and CDR2 is FNYEAQ in the germline V gene. This CDR3 has 15 residues. V lost 5 bases, J lost 5 bases, and 16 bases lay in between. CDR3 nucleotides: TGTGCCAGCAGCCGAGGGGCAGGGTCTGATCAGCCCCAGCATTTT. It yields the protein CASSRGAGSDQPQHF.

This clonotype has only a few counts. The chain joins TRBV5-1 to TRBJ2-2; D unresolved. V was trimmed by 0 bases and J by 4 bases, leaving 10 bases between them. This CDR3 spans 15 amino acids. In germline, CDR1 is SGHRS, CDR2 YFSETQ. CDR3 sequence reads: CASSLDPRTTGELFF. For the CDR3, the DNA is TGCGCCAGCAGCTTGGACCCGAGGACCACCGGGGAGCTGTTTTTT.

This clonotype was seen more than once but under ten times. The gene calls are TRBV5-1 and TRBJ1-2, with TRBD1 as a possible D gene (6 bases). There are 14 residues in the CDR3. V lost 5 bases and J lost 2, with 13 bases in between. The germline gives CDR1 SGHRS, CDR2 YFSETQ. CDR3 coding DNA: TGCGCCAGCAGAGAAGGGGGAGTGAACTATGGCTACACCTTC. Amino acid sequence: CASREGGVNYGYTF.

The sample holds a few counts of this clonotype. CDR3 nucleotide sequence: TGCAGTGCTCTTCGGACTAGCGGGATCACAGATACGCAGTATTTT. Its translation: CSALRTSGITDTQYF. This chain connects TRBV20-1 to TRBJ2-3; 12 bases agree with TRBD2. After removal of 5 bases from V and 2 bases from J, the junction contained 5 bases not matched to a gene. CDR1 DFQATT and CDR2 SNEGSKA come from the germline V gene (reference sequence). The CDR3 runs to 15 residues.